The sequence of this T cell receptor (beta chain) was determined in a study of blood T cell repertoires in COVID-19. Each recovered donor of Cohort 3 presented with two negative PCRs, clearance, or symptom resolution. Assay used: immunoSEQ multiplex PCR; TCRdb lists only in-frame clones, some missing. The top ten clones hold roughly 3% of a sample with just over 350,000 clones, less than 90% of them seen once. This clone was detected once. Sequencing used PBMCs or T cells enriched from blood (not recorded which). The TCR was taken from a woman aged 25 to 45 who had recovered from COVID-19.

CDR3 DNA: TGTGCCAGCACCGCGGGGGGGCGGGAGACCCAGTACTTC. Translated, it gives CASTAGGRETQYF. The chain has TRBV12-3 or TRBV12-4 and TRBJ2-5; 9 bases are shared with TRBD2. CDR3 size: 13 residues. V lost 7 bases and J lost 5; bases outside the gene matches: 5.